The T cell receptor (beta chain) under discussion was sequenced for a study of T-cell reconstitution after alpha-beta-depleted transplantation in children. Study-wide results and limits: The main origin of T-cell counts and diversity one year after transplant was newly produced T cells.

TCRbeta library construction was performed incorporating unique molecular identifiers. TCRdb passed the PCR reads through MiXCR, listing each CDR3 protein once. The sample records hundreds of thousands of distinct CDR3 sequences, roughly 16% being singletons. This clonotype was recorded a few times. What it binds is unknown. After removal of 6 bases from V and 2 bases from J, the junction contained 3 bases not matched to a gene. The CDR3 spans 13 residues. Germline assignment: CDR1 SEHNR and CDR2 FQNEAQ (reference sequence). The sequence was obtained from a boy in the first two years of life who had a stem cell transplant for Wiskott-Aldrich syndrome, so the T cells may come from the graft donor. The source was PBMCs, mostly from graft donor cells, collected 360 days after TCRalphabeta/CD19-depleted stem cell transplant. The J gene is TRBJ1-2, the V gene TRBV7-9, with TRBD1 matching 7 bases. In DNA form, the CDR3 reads TGTGCCAGCAGGGGCAGGGGGAACTATGGCTACACCTTC. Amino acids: CASRGRGNYGYTF. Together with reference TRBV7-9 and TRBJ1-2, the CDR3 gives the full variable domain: DTGVSQNPRHKITKRGQNVTFRCDPISEHNRLYWYRQTLGQGPEFLTYFQNEAQLEKSRLLSDRFSAERPKGSFSTLEIQRTEQGDSAMYLCASRGRGNYGYTFGSGTRLTVV.